Following are 30 T cell receptor beta chains from one sample sequenced in a study of T cells after yellow fever vaccination. Using its own MiXCR run on the 5' RACE reads, TCRdb lists one record per CDR3 protein. The sample carries about 580,000 distinct CDR3 sequences, 17% recorded once. Sequenced here: PBMCs, sampled more than 4 days after the first yellow fever vaccination. These receptors came from a man younger than 35 who received the YFV17D yellow fever vaccine.

This clonotype occurred a few times. The chain uses TRBV3-1 and TRBJ1-1, with unresolved D. Germline CDR1 reads LGHDT; CDR2 reads YNNKEL (reference sequence). The germline V and J ends were trimmed by 3 bases and 1 base, with 12 bases remaining between them. The CDR3 contains 15 residues. CDR3 nucleotides: TGTGCCAGCAGCCATCTCGTGAGAGAGAACACTGAAGCTTTCTTT. This encodes CASSHLVRENTEAFF.

The chain is built from TRBV28 and TRBJ2-5; no definite D call. Per the germline V gene, CDR1 is MDHEN and CDR2 is SYDVKM. V was cut by 4 bases and J by 7 bases, with 13 bases left in between. This CDR3 is 13 amino acids long. In nucleotides, the CDR3 is TGTGCCAGCAGTTCCACTTCCCAGCGGACCCAGTACTTC. It yields the protein CASSSTSQRTQYF.

The genes are TRBV18 and TRBJ2-3; TRBD2 matches at 9 bases. Per germline, CDR1 KGHSH and CDR2 LQKENI. V gave up 2 bases and J gave up 0 bases; unmatched junction bases: 3. The CDR3 extends over 16 amino acids. CDR3 sequence: CASSPKLAGSTDTQYF. DNA for the CDR3: TGTGCCAGCTCACCAAAGCTAGCGGGGAGCACAGATACGCAGTATTTT.

This clonotype was counted only a few times. The chain recombines TRBV28 with TRBJ2-3; 7 nucleotides agree with TRBD2. Germline V CDR1 and CDR2: MDHEN, SYDVKM. The V gene end was trimmed by 5 bases and the J gene end by 3 bases; junction bases not matched to a gene: 14. CDR3 length: 17 residues. This CDR3 is CASSIHPPGGTTDTQYF. CDR3 nucleotides: TGTGCCAGCAGTATCCACCCTCCGGGGGGAACAACAGATACGCAGTATTTT.

This clonotype has a handful of counts. The chain couples TRBV9 to TRBJ1-2; D remains ambiguous. The CDR3 sequence is 12 residues long. Per germline, CDR1 SGDLS and CDR2 YYNGEE. Trimming pared 3 bases from V and 6 bases from J, leaving 9 bases between. The CDR3 reads CASSARENGYTF. The CDR3 bases are TGTGCCAGCAGCGCACGCGAGAATGGCTACACCTTC.

In its sample, this clonotype was seen a few times. The CDR3 bases are TGTGCCAGCAAAAAGGGAGAGGGATGGTCACCCCTCCACTTT. Translated: CASKKGEGWSPLHF. J is TRBJ1-6 and V is TRBV6-2 or TRBV6-3; no reliable D call. Trimming pared 7 bases from V and 10 bases from J, leaving 17 bases between. The length of the CDR3 is 14 residues. Germline CDR1 MNHEY, CDR2 SVGEGT.

V gene TRBV3-1 combines with J gene TRBJ2-1; 10 bases map to TRBD1. Germline V gene data show CDR1 as LGHDT and CDR2 as YNNKEL (reference sequence). CDR3 size: 20 residues. Trimming cost V 4 bases and J 8 bases; bases outside gene matches: 23. The CDR3 loop reads CASSPQGVLSRDRGRYEQFF. The CDR3, as DNA: TGTGCCAGCAGCCCGCAAGGGGTATTAAGCCGGGACAGGGGAAGATATGAGCAGTTCTTC.

The chain recombines TRBV27 with TRBJ2-7; 8 nucleotides align to TRBD1. V lost 6 bases and J lost 6; bases outside the gene matches: 7. The CDR3 contains 13 residues. Germline V gene sequence: CDR1 MNHEY, CDR2 SMNVEV (reference sequence). This chain's CDR3 is CASRPSGGAEQYV. As DNA, the CDR3 is TGTGCCAGCAGACCCTCAGGGGGCGCCGAGCAGTACGTC.

There are a few counts of this clonotype. This chain joins TRBV7-3 and TRBJ2-5; 9 bases map to TRBD1. Germline CDR1 reads SGHTA; CDR2 reads FQGTGA. This CDR3 contains 14 residues. After removal of 5 bases from V and 4 bases from J, the junction contained 5 bases not matched to a gene. CDR3 bases: TGTGCCAGCAGCAAGACAGGGGGTCCAGAGACCCAGTACTTC. This encodes CASSKTGGPETQYF.

The genes are TRBV18 and TRBJ1-1; TRBD1 matches at 8 bases. The CDR3 has 14 amino acids. Germline CDR1 is KGHSH and CDR2 is LQKENI. V was clipped by 3 bases and J by 7 bases; unmatched bases: 7. This chain's CDR3 is CASSPGTGRFEAFF. The DNA for the CDR3 is TGTGCCAGCTCACCCGGGACAGGACGATTTGAAGCTTTCTTT.

The chain employs TRBV20-1 and TRBJ2-1; D is unresolved. The germline V and J ends were trimmed by 4 bases and 10 bases, with 8 bases remaining between them. The CDR3 has 10 amino acids. Germline values: CDR1 DFQATT, CDR2 SNEGSKA (reference sequence). The CDR3 nucleotides are TGCAGTGCTATATTTGGGGAGCAGTTCTTC. It is translated as CSAIFGEQFF.

This clonotype has more than one count but fewer than ten. The chain employs TRBV3-1 and TRBJ2-1, with D possibly TRBD1 on 7 matching bases. V gave up 1 base and J gave up 4 bases, with 11 bases separating them. This CDR3 contains 15 residues. Germline V gene sequence: CDR1 LGHDT, CDR2 YNNKEL (reference sequence). The CDR3 protein is CASSQVRGRYNEQFF. In DNA form, the CDR3 reads TGTGCCAGCAGCCAAGTCAGGGGGAGGTACAATGAGCAGTTCTTC.

There are many counts of this clonotype. The rearrangement links TRBV20-1 to TRBJ2-1, with 7 bases aligning to TRBD2. This CDR3 comprises 15 residues. V gave up 0 bases and J gave up 2 bases; unmatched junction bases: 4. Germline V gives CDR1 DFQATT, CDR2 SNEGSKA (reference sequence). The CDR3 region is CSARDPAGPYNEQFF. The CDR3 DNA reads TGCAGTGCTAGAGATCCAGCGGGGCCCTACAATGAGCAGTTCTTC.

The J gene is TRBJ2-4, the V gene TRBV7-8; D unresolved. The V end was cut by 1 base, the J end by 1 base, with 8 bases between. Germline V gene lookup returns CDR1 SGHVS and CDR2 FQNEAQ. CDR3 length: 15 amino acids. CDR3 DNA: TGTGCCAGCAGCTTAGTCTACGGGGCCAAAAACATTCAGTACTTC. Its protein product is CASSLVYGAKNIQYF.

The gene calls are TRBV12-3 or TRBV12-4 and TRBJ2-1; 12 bases line up with TRBD2. This CDR3 spans 14 amino acids. V shed 8 bases, J shed 10 bases, and the junction held 9 bases outside the gene matches. DNA of the CDR3: TGTGCCAGCCTCCTAGCGGGGGGGCCTCGGGAGCAGTTCTTC. Translated, it gives CASLLAGGPREQFF.

In its sample, this clonotype was seen a few times. The chain's CDR3 is CASNDGLAGRTIEQFF. CDR3 sequence (DNA): TGTGCCAGCAATGACGGACTAGCGGGGAGAACAATTGAGCAGTTCTTC. The V and J genes are TRBV12-3 or TRBV12-4 and TRBJ2-1, with 12 bases matching TRBD2. The CDR3 totals 16 residues. With V trimmed by 7 bases and J by 9 bases, 13 bases remained unmatched.

This clonotype was observed a handful of times. The chain links TRBV7-9 to TRBJ1-5, with D possibly matching TRBD1 (5 bases). Germline lookup yields CDR1 SEHNR and CDR2 FQNEAQ (reference sequence). The CDR3 runs 14 residues. Between the trimmed V and J ends, which lost 6 bases and 8 bases, there was a span of 17 bases. The CDR3 nucleotides read TGTGCCAGCAGGCCGAGACAGCTTAGGAAGCCCCAGCATTTT. It is translated as CASRPRQLRKPQHF.

This clonotype was detected ten times or more. The V gene is TRBV5-1, the J gene TRBJ2-7, with D tentatively TRBD1 (6 bases). V was clipped by 3 bases and J by 6 bases, with 16 bases between them. The CDR3 totals 14 residues. The germline gives CDR1 SGHRS, CDR2 YFSETQ. In DNA, the CDR3 is TGCGCCAGCAGCTGGGACACAACCACGGGCGAGCAGTACTTC. Protein sequence: CASSWDTTTGEQYF.

This clonotype came up a few times. This chain uses TRBV7-8 with TRBJ1-6; TRBD1 agrees at 7 bases. CDR1 and CDR2 (germline): SGHVS, FQNEAQ. J gave up 6 bases and V 4 bases, and 9 bases lay outside the gene matches. The CDR3 consists of 16 residues. The CDR3 nucleotides read TGTGCCAGCAGCTCCGGACGGACAGGCGTTAATTCACCCCTCCACTTT. Protein product: CASSSGRTGVNSPLHF.

The V and J genes are TRBV29-1 and TRBJ1-5, with a tentative D call TRBD1 (6 bases). Germline CDR1 and CDR2: SQVTM and ANQGSEA. V lost 5 bases and J lost 4, with 24 bases in between. There are 17 residues in the CDR3. The CDR3 bases are TGCAGCGTTCCGTTGGGGGCCCAACCACTTTTTAATCAGCCCCAGCATTTT. Protein: CSVPLGAQPLFNQPQHF.

This clonotype was counted a few times. The chain couples TRBV5-1 to TRBJ2-3; no clear D. The CDR3 length is 16 residues. Germline CDR1 is SGHRS and CDR2 is YFSETQ. V dropped 0 bases and J dropped 0 bases, with 11 bases sitting between them. The CDR3 protein is CASSLVASASTDTQYF. CDR3 in DNA: TGCGCCAGCAGCTTGGTGGCGTCGGCTAGCACAGATACGCAGTATTTT.

This clonotype was seen a handful of times. The rearrangement links TRBV25-1 to TRBJ2-5; possible D gene TRBD2, 6 bases. The CDR3 runs to 14 residues. CDR1 MGHDK and CDR2 SYGVNS come from the germline V gene. Trimming cost V 3 bases and J 3 bases, with 11 bases left between them. This CDR3 reads CASSEQRGKETQYF. The CDR3 nucleotides are TGTGCCAGCAGTGAGCAACGGGGGAAAGAGACCCAGTACTTC.

The chain is built from TRBV4-3 and TRBJ1-1; a possible D gene is TRBD1 (5 bases). V shed 0 bases and J shed 7 bases, with 15 bases lying between them. This CDR3 has 15 amino acids. CDR1 and CDR2 (germline): LGHNA, YSLEER. CDR3 in DNA: TGCGCCAGCAGCCAAGATGCAGGAGGGGCGTTTGAAGCTTTCTTT. Its translation: CASSQDAGGAFEAFF.

J is TRBJ2-2 and V is TRBV6-1; the D is unclear. In germline, CDR1 is MNHNS, CDR2 SASEGT. V lost 5 bases and J 7 bases, leaving 11 bases between the germline ends. This CDR3 has 13 amino acids. The CDR3 bases are TGTGCCAGCAGTCGGTCCCTCTACGGGGAGCTGTTTTTT. Translating it yields CASSRSLYGELFF.

The chain combines TRBV5-1 with TRBJ2-3; D may match TRBD1 or TRBD2 (5 bases each). The V and J ends lost 4 bases and 4 bases respectively, with 13 bases between them. CDR3 length equals 14 residues. Per germline, CDR1 SGHRS and CDR2 YFSETQ. CDR3 residues: CASSLGPAPDTQYF. CDR3 nucleotide sequence: TGCGCCAGCAGCCTGGGACCAGCCCCAGATACGCAGTATTTT.

This clonotype has only a few counts. The V call is TRBV1, the J call TRBJ2-1. TRBV1 corresponds to a pseudogene. The CDR3 extends over 15 amino acids. CDR3 nucleotides: TGCACCAGCAGCCAAGATTTTGAACACTCCAATGAGCAGTTCTTC. As protein: CTSSQDFEHSNEQFF.

This clonotype came up a few times. The rearrangement joins TRBV6-5 to TRBJ1-2, with unresolved D. The CDR3 loop spans 15 amino acids. Germline values: CDR1 MNHEY, CDR2 SVGAGI. Trimming cost V 0 bases and J 4 bases, with 12 bases left between them. The DNA of the CDR3 is TGTGCCAGCAGTTACTCTCCCGGCGCGGGCTATGGCTACACCTTC. Translation: CASSYSPGAGYGYTF.

This clonotype came up a few times. The J gene is TRBJ2-2, the V gene TRBV7-2; tentative D call: TRBD2 (5 bases). Per the germline V gene, CDR1 is SGHTA and CDR2 is FQGNSA. CDR3 size: 16 residues. V lost 2 bases and J lost 5, with 15 bases in between. CDR3 region: CASSLFGGTRTGELFF. The CDR3 DNA sequence: TGTGCCAGCAGCTTATTTGGAGGAACTCGGACCGGGGAGCTGTTTTTT.

This clonotype was detected a few times. This chain connects TRBV20-1 to TRBJ1-1; D is undetermined. The germline CDR1 and CDR2 sequences are DFQATT and SNEGSKA (reference sequence). This CDR3 comprises 12 residues. V gave up 4 bases and J gave up 3 bases, with 9 bases separating them. CDR3 sequence reads: CSATSADTEAFF. CDR3 in DNA: TGCAGTGCTACCAGTGCGGACACTGAAGCTTTCTTT.

This clonotype appeared a few times. This chain connects TRBV27 to TRBJ2-5, with unresolved D. The CDR3 totals 15 residues. Looked up from germline, CDR1 is MNHEY and CDR2 is SMNVEV (reference sequence). Trimming removed 2 bases at V and 4 bases at J, with 14 bases between. CDR3 nucleotides: TGTGCCAGCAGTTTAAACTACAGATTGGGAGAGACCCAGTACTTC. This gives the protein CASSLNYRLGETQYF.